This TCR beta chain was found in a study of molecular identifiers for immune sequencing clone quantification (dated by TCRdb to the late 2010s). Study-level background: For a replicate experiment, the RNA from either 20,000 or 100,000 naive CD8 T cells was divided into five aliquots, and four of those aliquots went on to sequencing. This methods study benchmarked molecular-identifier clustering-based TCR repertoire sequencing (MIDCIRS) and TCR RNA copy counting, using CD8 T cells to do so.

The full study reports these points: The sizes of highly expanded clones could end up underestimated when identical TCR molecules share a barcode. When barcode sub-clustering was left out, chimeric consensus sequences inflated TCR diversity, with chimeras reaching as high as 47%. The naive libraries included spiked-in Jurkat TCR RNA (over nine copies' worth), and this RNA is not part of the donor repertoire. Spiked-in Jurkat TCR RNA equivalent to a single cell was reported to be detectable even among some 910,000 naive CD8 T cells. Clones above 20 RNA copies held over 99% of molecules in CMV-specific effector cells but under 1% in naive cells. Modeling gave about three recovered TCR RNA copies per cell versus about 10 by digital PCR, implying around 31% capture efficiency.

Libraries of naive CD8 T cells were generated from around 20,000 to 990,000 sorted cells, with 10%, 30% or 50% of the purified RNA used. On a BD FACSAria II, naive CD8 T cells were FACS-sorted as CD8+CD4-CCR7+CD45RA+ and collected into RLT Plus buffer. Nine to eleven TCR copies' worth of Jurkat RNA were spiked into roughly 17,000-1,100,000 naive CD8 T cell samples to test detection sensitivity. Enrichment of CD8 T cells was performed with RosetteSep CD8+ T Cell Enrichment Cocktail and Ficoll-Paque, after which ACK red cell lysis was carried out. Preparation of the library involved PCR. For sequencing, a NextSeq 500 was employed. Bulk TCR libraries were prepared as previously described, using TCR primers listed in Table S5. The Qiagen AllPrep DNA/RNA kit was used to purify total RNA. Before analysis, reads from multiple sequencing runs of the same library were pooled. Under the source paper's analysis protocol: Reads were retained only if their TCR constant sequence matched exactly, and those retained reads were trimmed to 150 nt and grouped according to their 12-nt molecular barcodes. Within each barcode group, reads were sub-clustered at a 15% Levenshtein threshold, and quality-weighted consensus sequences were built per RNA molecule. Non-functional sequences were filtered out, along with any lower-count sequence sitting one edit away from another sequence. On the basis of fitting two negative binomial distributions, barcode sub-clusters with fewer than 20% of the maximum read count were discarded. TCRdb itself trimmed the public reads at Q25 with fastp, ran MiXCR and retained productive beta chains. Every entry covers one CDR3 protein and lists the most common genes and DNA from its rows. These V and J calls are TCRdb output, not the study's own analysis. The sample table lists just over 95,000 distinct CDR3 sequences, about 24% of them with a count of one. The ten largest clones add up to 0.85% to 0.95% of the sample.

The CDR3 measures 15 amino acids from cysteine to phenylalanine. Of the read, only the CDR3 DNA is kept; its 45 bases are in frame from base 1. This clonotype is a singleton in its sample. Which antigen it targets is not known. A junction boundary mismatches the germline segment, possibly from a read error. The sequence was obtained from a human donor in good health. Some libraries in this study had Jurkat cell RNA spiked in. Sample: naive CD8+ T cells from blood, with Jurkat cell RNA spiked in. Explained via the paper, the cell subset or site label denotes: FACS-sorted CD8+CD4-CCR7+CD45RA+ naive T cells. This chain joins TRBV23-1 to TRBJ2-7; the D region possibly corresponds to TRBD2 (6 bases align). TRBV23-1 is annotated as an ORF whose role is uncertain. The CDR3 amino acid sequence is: CASPASAGHSYAPSF. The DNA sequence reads TGCGCCTCACCAGCTAGCGCAGGGCACTCCTACGCGCCGTCCTTC.